This passage covers 30 T cell receptor beta chains from one sample sequenced in a study of regulatory and conventional T cells in RAG deficiency. Here immunoSEQ multiplex PCR was the method, and the copy in TCRdb shows in-frame clones only, minus some. The sample lists fewer than 35,000 clones; approximately 91% were seen once. The data were also submitted as part of a second study, on regulatory T cells. That study adds: The primer mix had 52 TRBV and 13 TRBJ primers.

The specimen was CD8+ T cells sorted from blood. The receptors were sampled from a human donor in good health.

V and J are TRBV7-8 and TRBJ2-7, with 8 bases that match TRBD2. The CDR3 contains 18 residues. Germline V gene sequence: CDR1 SGHVS, CDR2 FQNEAQ. The V and J ends lost 5 bases and 5 bases, in that order; junction bases with no gene match: 20. The chain's CDR3 is CASSLWGASTGGLHEQYF. The CDR3 DNA reads as TGTGCCAGCAGCCTATGGGGAGCTTCTACGGGAGGGTTACACGAGCAGTACTTC.

This clone has just one count. The chain joins TRBV30 to TRBJ2-7, with 9 bases aligning to TRBD1. The CDR3 consists of 14 residues. CDR1 is GTSNPN, CDR2 SVGIG, per germline (reference sequence). V lost 6 bases, J lost 3 bases, and 9 bases stayed unmatched. CDR3 sequence (DNA): TGTGCCTGCATCTACCGGGACAGGGACTACGAGCAGTACTTC. Translation: CACIYRDRDYEQYF.

Turning to this clone: The same CDR3 can be traced to other DNA sequences in this sample. The chain recombines TRBV29-1 with TRBJ2-1, with D maybe TRBD1 (6 bases). The CDR3 contains 13 residues. Germline CDR1 is SQVTM and CDR2 is ANQGSEA. Trimming removed 4 bases at V and 4 bases at J, with 11 bases between. The CDR3 spells CSVVRDNYNEQFF. The CDR3 region has the DNA TGCAGCGTTGTTCGGGACAATTACAATGAGCAGTTCTTC.

The chain combines TRBV7-2 with TRBJ1-2; 8 bases are shared with TRBD1. The germline CDR1 and CDR2 sequences are SGHTA and FQGNSA. The CDR3 consists of 14 residues. Trimming at V came to 4 bases and at J to 8 bases, leaving 9 bases not matched to a gene. CDR3 protein: CASSSGQGMGGYTF. CDR3 sequence (DNA): TGTGCCAGCAGCTCCGGACAGGGAATGGGGGGCTACACCTTC.

The rearrangement links TRBV28 to TRBJ1-1; D is undetermined. The germline V gene encodes CDR1 MDHEN and CDR2 SYDVKM. The CDR3 extends over 12 amino acids. Between the trimmed V and J ends, which lost 1 base and 6 bases, there was a span of 6 bases. This CDR3 is CASSLLRAEAFF. The CDR3 DNA is TGTGCCAGCAGTTTATTACGGGCTGAAGCTTTCTTT.

The chain combines TRBV5-1 with TRBJ2-3; D unresolved. Germline V lookup: CDR1 SGHRS, CDR2 YFSETQ. CDR3 length: 13 residues. Deletions cut 2 bases from V and 0 bases from J, with 4 bases between. CDR3 residues: CASSLQSTDTQYF. The CDR3 DNA sequence: TGCGCCAGCAGCTTACAAAGCACAGATACGCAGTATTTT.

V and J are TRBV6-1 and TRBJ1-1, with 8 nucleotides matching TRBD1. The germline V gene encodes CDR1 MNHNS and CDR2 SASEGT. The CDR3 consists of 15 residues. The J segment lost 1 base and the V segment lost 4 bases, leaving 5 bases of the junction unmatched. CDR3 coding DNA: TGTGCCAGCAGTGCCGGACAGGGTTGGAACACTGAAGCTTTCTTT. Translated: CASSAGQGWNTEAFF.

A remark on this clone: At one boundary the junction diverges from the germline segment, which might be a read error. The chain links TRBV7-7 to TRBJ1-4, with 8 bases identical to TRBD1. The length of the CDR3 is 11 residues. Germline V gene data show CDR1 as SSHAT and CDR2 as FNYEAQ (reference sequence). Here the CDR3 reads CASSLDRGSFF. The CDR3, as DNA: TGTGCTAGCAGCTTAGACAGGGGCTCGTTTTTT.

In this sample, this clone turned up a few times. This chain uses TRBV6-5 with TRBJ1-2, with TRBD1 identical over 8 bases. V lost 4 bases, J lost 6 bases, and 10 bases stayed unmatched. Looked up from germline, CDR1 is MNHEY and CDR2 is SVGAGI. The CDR3 extends over 15 amino acids. In nucleotides, the CDR3 is TGTGCCAGCAGTTCCCTCCGACAGGGGCTGGATGGCTACACCTTC. Translating it yields CASSSLRQGLDGYTF.

This clone appeared once. The V and J genes are TRBV7-9 and TRBJ2-3; TRBD2 aligns across 9 bases. J lost 5 bases, V lost 6 bases, and 3 bases had no gene match. The CDR3 totals 13 residues. Germline V gives CDR1 SEHNR, CDR2 FQNEAQ (reference sequence). The CDR3 region has the DNA TGTGCCAGCAGGAGTAGCGGGGGAGATACGCAGTATTTT. As protein: CASRSSGGDTQYF.

The V call is TRBV5-8, the J call TRBJ1-2; D is unresolved. The CDR3 covers 15 residues. The V and J ends lost 9 bases and 4 bases respectively, with 22 bases between them. Germline V gene lookup returns CDR1 SGHTS and CDR2 YDEGEE. Here the CDR3 DNA reads TGTGCCACGAACGGACGGAACTCGCCTCTCTATGGCTACACCTTC. Residues: CATNGRNSPLYGYTF.

This clone was picked up a small number of times. The chain has TRBV7-9 and TRBJ2-7; D may match TRBD1 or TRBD2 (6 bases each). Deletions cut 2 bases from V and 6 bases from J, with 20 bases between. The germline CDR1 and CDR2 sequences are SEHNR and FQNEAQ (reference sequence). This CDR3 region has 16 residues. The CDR3 region is CASSLPRGQPVGEQYF. The CDR3 DNA reads as TGTGCCAGCAGCTTACCGCGGGGACAACCGGTGGGCGAGCAGTACTTC. The whole variable domain, filled in from reference TRBV7-9 and TRBJ2-7, reads DTGVSQNPRHKITKRGQNVTFRCDPISEHNRLYWYRQTLGQGPEFLTYFQNEAQLEKSRLLSDRFSAERPKGSFSTLEIQRTEQGDSAMYLCASSLPRGQPVGEQYFGPGTRLTVT.

The chain recombines TRBV10-1 with TRBJ1-3; D unresolved. The V gene lost 7 bases and the J gene lost 0 bases, with 10 bases spanning the gap. The CDR3 is made up of 14 amino acids. CDR1 is WNHNN, CDR2 SYGVQD, per germline (reference sequence). The chain's CDR3 is CASTDQISGNTIYF. The CDR3 nucleotides read TGCGCCAGCACGGACCAAATCTCTGGAAACACCATATATTTT.

The rearrangement joins TRBV9 to TRBJ2-5; D is perhaps TRBD2 (7 bases). Germline assignment: CDR1 SGDLS and CDR2 YYNGEE. V lost 4 bases and J 5 bases, leaving 21 bases between the germline ends. The CDR3 has 16 residues. This CDR3 is CASSYLGEGGVETQYF. The CDR3 region has the DNA TGTGCCAGCAGCTACCTCGGGGAGGGGGGCGTGGAGACCCAGTACTTC.

The chain couples TRBV27 to TRBJ1-1; tentative D call: TRBD1 (5 bases). CDR3 length: 17 residues. Between the trimmed V and J ends, which lost 10 bases and 4 bases, there was a span of 28 bases. CDR1 and CDR2 (germline): MNHEY, SMNVEV (reference sequence). CDR3 in DNA: TGTGCCACCAGGGTAAGGGGTACATCGGGGCTTGGCACTGAAGCTTTCTTT. It translates to CATRVRGTSGLGTEAFF.

The chain employs TRBV6-4 and TRBJ2-2; no firm D call. V lost 4 bases and J lost 6, with 12 bases in between. The germline CDR1 and CDR2 sequences are MRHNA and SNTAGT. The CDR3 has 14 residues. CDR3 DNA: TGTGCCAGCAGTGTTGATCCAGGCCCCGGGGAGCTGTTTTTT. Its translation is CASSVDPGPGELFF.

The chain uses TRBV11-3 and TRBJ1-1; D ambiguous. The V and J ends lost 2 bases and 8 bases respectively, with 6 bases between them. Germline V gene lookup returns CDR1 SGHNT and CDR2 YENEEA. There are 11 residues in the CDR3. CDR3 nucleotide sequence: TGTGCCAGCAGCTTAAAAGGGGAAGCTTTCTTT. It yields the protein CASSLKGEAFF. The full variable domain, rest sourced from reference TRBV11-3 and TRBJ1-1, is EAGVVQSPRYKIIEKKQPVAFWCNPISGHNTLYWYLQNLGQGPELLIRYENEEAVDDSQLPKDRFSAERLKGVDSTLKIQPAELGDSAVYLCASSLKGEAFFGQGTRLTVV.

CDR3 coding DNA: TGTGCCAGTAGTGCCTCGACTAGCGGAGAGCAGTACTTC. Translated: CASSASTSGEQYF. The rearrangement uses TRBV19 and TRBJ2-7; 9 bases map to TRBD2. The V and J ends lost 5 bases and 7 bases, in that order; junction bases with no gene match: 6. There are 13 residues in the CDR3. From germline, CDR1 is LNHDA and CDR2 SQIVND (reference sequence).

The chain is built from TRBV25-1 and TRBJ1-5; D call uncertain. V was cut by 2 bases and J by 1 base, with 6 bases left in between. The CDR3 runs 14 residues. Germline values: CDR1 MGHDK, CDR2 SYGVNS. CDR3 nucleotides: TGTGCCAGCAGTGAAGGTGGGAGCAATCAGCCCCAGCATTTT. It codes for CASSEGGSNQPQHF.

In this sample, this clone turned up a few times. V and J are TRBV2 and TRBJ2-1; no clear D gene. CDR3 length: 11 residues. Germline CDR1 SNHLY, CDR2 FYNNEI. Deletions cut 4 bases from V and 6 bases from J, with 4 bases between. The CDR3 DNA sequence: TGTGCCAGCAGTGTAACCAATGAGCAGTTCTTC. It codes for CASSVTNEQFF.

The genes are TRBV7-8 and TRBJ2-5; D tentatively reads TRBD1 or TRBD2 (6 bases each). V was pared by 10 bases and J by 4 bases, with 13 bases between. Germline V lookup: CDR1 SGHVS, CDR2 FQNEAQ. The CDR3 runs 12 residues. The CDR3 nucleotides are TGTGCCACCGGAGGGGGGCGAGAGACCCAGTACTTC. Its translation is CATGGGRETQYF.

The rearrangement links TRBV27 to TRBJ1-5; 10 bases fit TRBD1. The germline gives CDR1 MNHEY, CDR2 SMNVEV (reference sequence). Losses at the gene ends were 4 bases for V and 4 bases for J; bases not matched to a gene: 7. CDR3 size: 16 residues. CDR3 sequence reads: CASSSSDRGANQPQHF. The CDR3, as DNA: TGTGCCAGCAGTTCCTCGGACAGGGGGGCTAATCAGCCCCAGCATTTT.

V usage is TRBV29-1 and J usage is TRBJ1-1; no firm D call. Trimming removed 6 bases from V and 7 bases from J, with 15 bases in between. The CDR3 runs 12 residues. The germline V gene has CDR1 SQVTM and CDR2 ANQGSEA. The CDR3 here is CSVVGGSGEAFF. CDR3 nucleotides: TGCAGCGTGGTTGGCGGTAGTGGTGAAGCTTTCTTT.

This clone showed up just once. The rearrangement uses TRBV28 and TRBJ1-1, with TRBD1 matching over 10 bases. Germline V gene data show CDR1 as MDHEN and CDR2 as SYDVKM. The CDR3 covers 15 residues. Trimming cost V 4 bases and J 3 bases; bases outside gene matches: 5. The CDR3 DNA reads as TGTGCCAGCAGTTCACCTGGGACAGGGGACACTGAAGCTTTCTTT. Translated, it gives CASSSPGTGDTEAFF.

The genes are TRBV7-9 and TRBJ1-4; 7 positions match TRBD1. Per germline, CDR1 SEHNR and CDR2 FQNEAQ (reference sequence). The V and J ends lost 5 bases and 8 bases, in that order; junction bases with no gene match: 11. The CDR3 loop spans 15 amino acids. Here the CDR3 DNA reads TGTGCCAGCAGCCCCAGGGGGTCAGGGCGGGAAAAACTGTTTTTT. Protein sequence: CASSPRGSGREKLFF.

Concerning this clone: Compared with germline, one end of the junction differs, possibly owing to a read error. The chain uses TRBV18 and TRBJ1-3; no definite D call. The CDR3 sequence is 15 residues long. Germline CDR1 KGHSH, CDR2 LQKENI. CDR3 in DNA: TGTGCCAGCCCACCGGTGGGGAGAGCTGGAAACACCATATATTTT. Residues: CASPPVGRAGNTIYF. The variable domain in full, completed from reference TRBV18 and TRBJ1-3, reads NAGVMQNPRHLVRRRGQEARLRCSPMKGHSHVYWYRQLPEEGLKFMVYLQKENIIDESGMPKERFSAEFPKEGPSILRIQQVVRGDSAAYFCASPPVGRAGNTIYFGEGSWLTVV.

The chain is built from TRBV7-8 and TRBJ1-1, with 8 bases aligning to TRBD1. V was clipped by 5 bases and J by 4 bases; unmatched bases: 9. This CDR3 region has 15 residues. Germline CDR1 SGHVS, CDR2 FQNEAQ. In DNA form, the CDR3 reads TGTGCCAGCAGCCCAGACGGACAGGGAGGCACTGAAGCTTTCTTT. Translating it yields CASSPDGQGGTEAFF.

The gene calls are TRBV6-1 and TRBJ1-1; 8 bases agree with TRBD1. CDR3 size: 14 residues. Germline CDR1 and CDR2: MNHNS and SASEGT. V lost 6 bases, J lost 1 base, and 4 bases stayed unmatched. The CDR3 sequence is CASRTGQGNTEAFF. The CDR3 DNA sequence: TGTGCCAGCAGGACCGGACAGGGGAACACTGAAGCTTTCTTT.

This sequence joins TRBV13 and TRBJ2-7; tentatively, D is TRBD1 or TRBD2 (5 bases each). This CDR3 is built from 14 residues. V was cut by 5 bases and J by 7 bases, with 18 bases left in between. The germline CDR1 and CDR2 sequences are PRHDT and FYEKMQ (reference sequence). CDR3 nucleotides: TGTGCCAGCAGCCCCCCCCAGGGAGCAGGGGAGCAGTACTTC. It yields the protein CASSPPQGAGEQYF.

The chain links TRBV19 to TRBJ1-5; 7 bases are a match to TRBD1. Germline loops: CDR1 LNHDA, CDR2 SQIVND (reference sequence). V dropped 5 bases and J dropped 5; count of bases not matched to a gene: 6. CDR3 length equals 14 residues. The CDR3, as DNA: TGTGCCAGTAGTGAGATCAGGGGGGATCAGCCCCAGCATTTT. Protein product: CASSEIRGDQPQHF.